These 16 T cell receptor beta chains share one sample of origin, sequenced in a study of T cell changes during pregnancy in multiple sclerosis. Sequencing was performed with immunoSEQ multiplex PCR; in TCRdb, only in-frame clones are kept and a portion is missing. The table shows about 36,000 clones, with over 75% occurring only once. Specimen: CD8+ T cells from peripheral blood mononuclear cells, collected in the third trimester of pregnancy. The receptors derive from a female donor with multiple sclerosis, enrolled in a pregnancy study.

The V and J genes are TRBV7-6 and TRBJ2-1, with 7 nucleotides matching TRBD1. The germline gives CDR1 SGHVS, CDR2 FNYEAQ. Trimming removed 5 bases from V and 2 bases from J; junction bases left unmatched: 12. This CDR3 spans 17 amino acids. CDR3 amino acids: CASSPQQGSHPYNEQFF. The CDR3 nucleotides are TGTGCCAGCAGCCCCCAACAGGGGAGTCACCCCTACAATGAGCAGTTCTTC.

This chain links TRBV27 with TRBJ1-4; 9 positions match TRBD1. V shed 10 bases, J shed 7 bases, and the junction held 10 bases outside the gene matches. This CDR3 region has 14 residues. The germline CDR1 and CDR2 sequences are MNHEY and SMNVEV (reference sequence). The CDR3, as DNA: TGTGCCACCTCCCTGGGACAGGGTGGTGAAAAACTGTTTTTT. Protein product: CATSLGQGGEKLFF.

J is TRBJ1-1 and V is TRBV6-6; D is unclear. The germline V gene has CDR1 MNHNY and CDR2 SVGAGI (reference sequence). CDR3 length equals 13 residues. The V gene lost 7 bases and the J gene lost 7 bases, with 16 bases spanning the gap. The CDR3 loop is CASNPLVGDEAFF. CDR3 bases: TGTGCCAGCAACCCCCTGGTGGGCGATGAAGCTTTCTTT.

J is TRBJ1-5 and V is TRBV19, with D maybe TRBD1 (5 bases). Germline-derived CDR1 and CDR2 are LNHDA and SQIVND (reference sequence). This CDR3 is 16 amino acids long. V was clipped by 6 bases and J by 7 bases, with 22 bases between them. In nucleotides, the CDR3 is TGTGCCAGTAGAGTATCGGAACAGGTTATCAGACAGCCCCAGCATTTT. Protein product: CASRVSEQVIRQPQHF. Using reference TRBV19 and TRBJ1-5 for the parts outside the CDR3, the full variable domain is DGGITQSPKYLFRKEGQNVTLSCEQNLNHDAMYWYRQDPGQGLRLIYYSQIVNDFQKGDIAEGYSVSREKKESFPLTVTSAQKNPTAFYLCASRVSEQVIRQPQHFGDGTRLSIL.

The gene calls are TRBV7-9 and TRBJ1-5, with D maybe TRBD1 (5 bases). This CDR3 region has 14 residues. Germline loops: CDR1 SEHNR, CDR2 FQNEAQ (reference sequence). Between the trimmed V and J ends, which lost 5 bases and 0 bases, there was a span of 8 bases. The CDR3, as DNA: TGTGCCAGCAGCAGGGGTTATAGCAATCAGCCCCAGCATTTT. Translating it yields CASSRGYSNQPQHF.

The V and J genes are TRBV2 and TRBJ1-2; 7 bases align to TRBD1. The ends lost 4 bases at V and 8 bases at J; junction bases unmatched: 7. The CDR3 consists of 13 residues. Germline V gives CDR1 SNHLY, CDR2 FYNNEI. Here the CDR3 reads CASSGTGALGYTF. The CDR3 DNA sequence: TGTGCCAGCAGTGGTACAGGGGCGTTAGGCTACACCTTC.

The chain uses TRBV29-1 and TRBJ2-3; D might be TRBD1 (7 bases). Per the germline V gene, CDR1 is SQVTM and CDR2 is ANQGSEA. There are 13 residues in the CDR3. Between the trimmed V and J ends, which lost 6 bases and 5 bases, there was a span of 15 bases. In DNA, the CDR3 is TGCAGCGTCCAGGGGGGCTACCTAGATACGCAGTATTTT. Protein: CSVQGGYLDTQYF.

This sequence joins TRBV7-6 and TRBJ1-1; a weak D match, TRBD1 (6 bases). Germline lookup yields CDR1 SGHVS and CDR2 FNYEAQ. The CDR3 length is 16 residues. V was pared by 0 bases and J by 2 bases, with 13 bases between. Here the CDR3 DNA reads TGTGCCAGCAGCTTAGCGCATGGGGGCGTAAACACTGAAGCTTTCTTT. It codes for CASSLAHGGVNTEAFF.

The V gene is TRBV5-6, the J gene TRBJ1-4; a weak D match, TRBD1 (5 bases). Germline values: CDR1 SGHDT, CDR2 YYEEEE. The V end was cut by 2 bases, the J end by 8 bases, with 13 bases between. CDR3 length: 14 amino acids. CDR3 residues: CASSLGRDWEKLFF. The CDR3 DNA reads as TGTGCCAGCAGCTTAGGGAGGGACTGGGAAAAACTGTTTTTT.

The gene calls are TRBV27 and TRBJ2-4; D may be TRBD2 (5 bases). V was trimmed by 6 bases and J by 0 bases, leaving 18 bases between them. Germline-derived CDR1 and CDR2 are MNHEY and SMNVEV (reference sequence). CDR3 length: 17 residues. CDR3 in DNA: TGTGCCAGCAGCCCACCCCTTAGCGTCCTAGCCAAAAACATTCAGTACTTC. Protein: CASSPPLSVLAKNIQYF.

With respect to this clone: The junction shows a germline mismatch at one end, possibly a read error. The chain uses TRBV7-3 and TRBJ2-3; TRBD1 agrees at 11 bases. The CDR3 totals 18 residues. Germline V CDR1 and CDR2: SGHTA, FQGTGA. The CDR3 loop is CASSLKGTGGDYTDTQYF. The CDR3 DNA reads TGTGCCAGCAGTTTAAAAGGGACAGGGGGAGATTACACAGATACGCAGTATTTT.

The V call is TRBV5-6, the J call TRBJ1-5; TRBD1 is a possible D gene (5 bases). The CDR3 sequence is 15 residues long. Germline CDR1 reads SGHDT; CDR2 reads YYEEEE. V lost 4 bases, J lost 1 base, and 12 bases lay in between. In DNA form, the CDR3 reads TGTGCCAGCAGCATTAGCGGGGGAAGCAATCAGCCCCAGCATTTT. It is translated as CASSISGGSNQPQHF.

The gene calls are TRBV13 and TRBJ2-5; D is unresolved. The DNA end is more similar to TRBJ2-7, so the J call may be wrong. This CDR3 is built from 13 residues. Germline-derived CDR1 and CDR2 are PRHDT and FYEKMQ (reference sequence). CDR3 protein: CASSFRLRNEQYF. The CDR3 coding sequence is TGTGCCAGCAGCTTCAGGTTAAGGAACGAGCAGTACTTC.

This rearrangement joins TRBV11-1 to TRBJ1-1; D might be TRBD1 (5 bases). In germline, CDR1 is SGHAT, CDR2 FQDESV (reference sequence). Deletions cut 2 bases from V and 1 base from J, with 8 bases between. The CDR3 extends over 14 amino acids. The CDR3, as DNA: TGTGCCAGCAGCTTAACGGGGGAGAACACTGAAGCTTTCTTT. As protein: CASSLTGENTEAFF.

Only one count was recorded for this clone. The CDR3 region is CASSQDWATPLAKNIQYF. The CDR3 DNA follows: TGTGCCAGCAGCCAAGACTGGGCTACTCCCCTAGCCAAAAACATTCAGTACTTC. The chain is built from TRBV4-2 and TRBJ2-4, with D unclear. V lost 0 bases, J lost 0 bases, and 15 bases lay in between. In germline, CDR1 is LGHNA, CDR2 YNFKEQ. CDR3 length: 18 amino acids.

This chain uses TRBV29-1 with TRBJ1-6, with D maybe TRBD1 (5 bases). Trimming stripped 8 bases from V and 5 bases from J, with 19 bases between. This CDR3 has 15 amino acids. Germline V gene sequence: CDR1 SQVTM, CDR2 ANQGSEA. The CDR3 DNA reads TGCAGCCCCCATACGAGGGGCGGGGATAATTCACCCCTCCACTTT. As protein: CSPHTRGGDNSPLHF.